The rows below give T cell receptor beta chains drawn from one sample of a study of blood T cell repertoires in COVID-19. The method was immunoSEQ multiplex PCR; TCRdb's version includes in-frame clones alone and lacks a portion of them. The top ten clones hold under 1.5% of a sample with 60,000 to 70,000 clones, around 85% of them seen once. The sample was peripheral blood. Every receptor here comes from a woman aged 55-70 years with acute or convalescent COVID-19. Both conserved end residues are part of each CDR3. D genes are given only for firm matches. Clone size appears in some rows only: once, few, many, or a class for an expanded clone.

V,size,J,D,CDR3,DNA
TRBV19,-,TRBJ2-3,-,CASSAPRAERTDTQYF,TGTGCCAGTAGTGCCCCCAGGGCGGAGCGCACAGATACGCAGTATTTT
TRBV18,-,TRBJ2-1,-,CASSPQTGDNEQFF,TGTGCCAGCTCACCACAAACGGGGGACAATGAGCAGTTCTTC
TRBV25-1,-,TRBJ1-2,-,CASSENWGEANYGYTF,TGTGCCAGCAGTGAAAATTGGGGAGAAGCTAACTATGGCTACACCTTC
TRBV6-5,-,TRBJ1-2,TRBD1,CASSPGQRHYGYTF,TGTGCCAGCAGTCCGGGACAGCGGCACTATGGCTACACCTTC
TRBV6-4,once,TRBJ2-1,TRBD2,CASSESSGSGNEQFF,TGTGCCAGCAGTGAGAGTAGCGGGAGCGGCAATGAGCAGTTCTTC
TRBV7-2,-,TRBJ2-1,TRBD1,CASSSVPGQGAEQFF,TGTGCCAGCAGCTCCGTCCCGGGACAGGGGGCTGAGCAGTTCTTC
TRBV5-8,-,TRBJ2-3,TRBD2,CASSPWGGTDNTDTQYF,TGTGCCAGCAGCCCGTGGGGGGGGACCGACAACACAGATACGCAGTATTTT
TRBV10-1,-,TRBJ1-5,-,CASSGGRGQPQHF,TGCGCCAGCAGTGGGGGTCGGGGTCAGCCCCAGCATTTT
TRBV6-5,few,TRBJ1-2,TRBD1,CAIQGTVVNYGYTF,TGTGCCATACAAGGGACAGTCGTCAACTATGGCTACACCTTC
TRBV15,-,TRBJ2-7,-,CATSRGGQTYEQYF,TGTGCCACCAGCAGAGGAGGACAGACCTACGAGCAGTACTTC
TRBV30,-,TRBJ2-2,-,CAWRDSNTGELFF,TGTGCCTGGCGCGACTCGAACACCGGGGAGCTGTTTTTT
TRBV19,few,TRBJ2-1,TRBD1,CASSMSGTGFNEQFF,TGTGCCAGTAGTATGTCGGGGACAGGCTTCAATGAGCAGTTCTTC
TRBV7-2,-,TRBJ2-1,-,CASSGSGYNEQFF,TGTGCCAGCAGCGGGAGCGGCTACAATGAGCAGTTCTTC
TRBV6-5,-,TRBJ1-2,-,CASQQQGIKNYGYTF,TGTGCCAGCCAACAACAGGGAATTAAGAACTATGGCTACACCTTC
TRBV30,once,TRBJ1-5,-,CAWSAQGNQPQHF,TGTGCCTGGAGTGCCCAGGGCAATCAGCCCCAGCATTTT
TRBV2,few,TRBJ1-6,-,CASSFGQSRYTNSPLHF,TGTGCCAGCAGTTTCGGACAGTCCAGATATACAAATTCACCCCTCCACTTT
TRBV19,-,TRBJ2-7,-,CASSIVAGPYSYEQYF,TGTGCCAGTAGTATAGTCGCGGGTCCCTACTCCTACGAGCAGTACTTC
TRBV5-1,once,TRBJ2-1,TRBD2,CASSLVAGGPSNEQFF,TGCGCCAGCAGCTTGGTAGCGGGAGGGCCATCCAATGAGCAGTTCTTC
TRBV6-6,-,TRBJ1-4,TRBD1,CASSRGQGDEKLFF,TGTGCCAGCAGCCGCGGACAGGGGGATGAAAAACTGTTTTTT
TRBV4-1,once,TRBJ2-3,-,CASSQDPTRSTDTQYF,TGCGCCAGCAGCCAAGACCCGACTAGAAGCACAGATACGCAGTATTTT
TRBV3-1/TRBV3-2,once,TRBJ2-7,TRBD2,CASSPLASIAGVHYEQYF,TGTGCCAGCAGCCCCCTTGCGTCGATAGCGGGAGTACACTACGAGCAGTACTTC
TRBV2,-,TRBJ1-5,-,CASSESRQEFQPQHF,TGTGCCAGCAGTGAATCGAGACAGGAATTTCAGCCCCAGCATTTT
TRBV11-3,-,TRBJ1-1,-,CASSLGRAGTEAFF,TGTGCCAGCAGCTTAGGCAGGGCCGGCACTGAAGCTTTCTTT
TRBV28,once,TRBJ2-6,TRBD1,CASGRGQTYRSGANVLTF,TGTGCCAGCGGCAGGGGGCAAACCTACCGCTCTGGGGCCAACGTCCTGACTTTC
TRBV7-3,-,TRBJ2-1,-,CASSLTGSQNEQFF,TGTGCCAGCAGCTTAACGGGCTCGCAGAATGAGCAGTTCTTC
TRBV29-1,once,TRBJ2-7,-,CSVGTYREGGPQYF,TGCAGCGTTGGAACCTACAGGGAGGGAGGGCCCCAGTACTTC
TRBV5-1,-,TRBJ2-3,TRBD2,CASSLGTSQDTQYF,TGCGCCAGCAGCTTGGGGACTAGCCAGGATACGCAGTATTTT
TRBV7-2,-,TRBJ2-5,TRBD1,CASSLTDREETQYF,TGTGCCAGCAGCTTGACGGACAGGGAGGAGACCCAGTACTTC
TRBV5-5,-,TRBJ2-7,-,CASSLELASYEQYF,TGTGCCAGCAGCTTGGAACTAGCTAGCTACGAGCAGTACTTC
TRBV7-3,-,TRBJ1-1,TRBD1,CASSPGTGLNTEAFF,TGTGCCAGCAGCCCCGGGACAGGGCTGAACACTGAAGCTTTCTTT
TRBV28,-,TRBJ2-6,-,CASWPGGIGGANVLTF,TGTGCCAGCTGGCCAGGAGGAATCGGTGGGGCCAACGTCCTGACTTTC
TRBV3-1/TRBV3-2,-,TRBJ1-1,-,CASSPYTAAASEAFF,TGTGCCAGCAGCCCCTATACCGCCGCTGCTTCTGAAGCTTTCTTT
TRBV4-1,-,TRBJ1-4,-,CASGRGGAADEKLFF,TGCGCCAGCGGCCGGGGGGGCGCCGCGGATGAAAAACTGTTTTTT
TRBV10-2,-,TRBJ2-7,-,CASSESSSGVIYEQYF,TGCGCCAGCAGTGAGTCGAGTAGCGGAGTAATCTACGAGCAGTACTTC
TRBV19,-,TRBJ1-4,TRBD1,CASTTRTGPLEKLFF,TGTGCCAGTACGACCCGGACAGGCCCTTTGGAAAAACTGTTTTTT
TRBV29-1,-,TRBJ2-1,TRBD1,CSGDRGRNEQFF,TGCAGCGGTGACAGGGGGCGGAATGAGCAGTTCTTC
TRBV28,-,TRBJ1-6,-,CASSSPLAGASPLHF,TGTGCCAGCAGTTCACCTTTAGCAGGGGCCTCACCCCTCCACTTT
TRBV19,-,TRBJ1-2,TRBD1,CASLKAAGTGYPINYGYTF,TGTGCCAGCCTTAAGGCCGCCGGGACAGGGTATCCGATTAACTATGGCTACACCTTC
TRBV25-1,once,TRBJ2-5,-,CASSDRLAGKVQETQYF,TGTGCCAGCAGTGATAGGCTAGCAGGCAAGGTCCAAGAGACCCAGTACTTC
TRBV2,-,TRBJ2-6,TRBD1,CATRTGSGANVLTF,TGTGCCACGAGGACAGGCTCTGGGGCCAACGTCCTGACTTTC